A single sample gave rise to the 8 T cell receptor beta chains below, sequenced in a study of cytomegalovirus exposure and HLA in healthy donors. The PCR made use of 60 Vbeta and 13 Jbeta primers. Clones were read by immunoSEQ multiplex PCR, and TCRdb kept only the in-frame ones, dropping some. Of approximately 97,000 clones in the sample, roughly four fifths were seen once. The specimen sequenced was PBMCs. The receptors here all came from a man aged 40-49 years in good health and CMV-seropositive.

V usage is TRBV19 and J usage is TRBJ1-3, with no clear D. The V end lost 2 bases, the J end lost 4 bases, and 12 bases lay between the germline ends. CDR1 LNHDA and CDR2 SQIVND come from the germline V gene (reference sequence). The CDR3 is 15 residues long. The DNA for the CDR3 is TGTGCCAGTAGTATAAGCGGTCCCGGAGGAAACACCATATATTTT. Translation: CASSISGPGGNTIYF.

This clone was picked up a small number of times. The chain links TRBV2 to TRBJ1-2; no clear D. Germline assignment: CDR1 SNHLY and CDR2 FYNNEI. The CDR3 extends over 14 amino acids. The V and J ends lost 4 bases and 5 bases respectively, with 14 bases between them. The CDR3 is CASSGLEGRYGYTF. CDR3 sequence (DNA): TGTGCCAGCAGTGGCCTGGAAGGGAGGTATGGCTACACCTTC.

This clone was detected once. The V and J genes are TRBV6-5 and TRBJ1-1; a weak D match, TRBD1 (6 bases). The germline V gene has CDR1 MNHEY and CDR2 SVGAGI. The CDR3 is 14 amino acids. Trimming removed 6 bases at V and 1 base at J, with 12 bases between. As DNA, the CDR3 is TGTGCCAGCAGCGACAGGCGTGGGAACACTGAAGCTTTCTTT. It encodes CASSDRRGNTEAFF.

The chain carries TRBV4-1 and TRBJ2-6, with D tentatively TRBD1 (5 bases). Germline lookup yields CDR1 MGHRA and CDR2 YSYEKL. This CDR3 region has 19 residues. V shed 4 bases and J shed 0 bases, with 19 bases lying between them. The CDR3: CASSPQHRPAFSGANVLTF. CDR3 nucleotide sequence: TGCGCCAGCAGCCCCCAGCACAGGCCGGCCTTCTCTGGGGCCAACGTCCTGACTTTC.

Points on this clone: A junction boundary mismatches the germline segment, possibly from a read error. The chain links TRBV19 to TRBJ1-4, with 8 bases lining up with TRBD1. The CDR3 consists of 15 residues. Germline loops: CDR1 LNHDA, CDR2 SQIVND (reference sequence). CDR3 DNA sequence: TGTGCCAGTAGTATGTCAGGGGGCCGAAGTGAAGAACTGTTTTTT. Translation gives CASSMSGGRSEELFF.

J is TRBJ2-7 and V is TRBV21-1; TRBD2, the table's D call, lacks a check against the DNA. TRBV21-1 is listed as a pseudogene. The CDR3 has 14 residues. CDR3 bases: TGTGCCAGCAGCAAAGGGCTAGTTTCCTACGAGCAGTACTTC. This gives the protein CASSKGLVSYEQYF.

The genes are TRBV28 and TRBJ2-7, with D hard to call. Germline CDR1 MDHEN, CDR2 SYDVKM. The CDR3 sequence is 12 residues long. The V gene lost 4 bases and the J gene lost 2 bases, with 6 bases spanning the gap. DNA of the CDR3: TGTGCCAGCAGTTCGTACACCTACGAGCAGTACTTC. Translating it yields CASSSYTYEQYF.

The chain recombines TRBV7-9 with TRBJ2-3; 13 positions agree with TRBD2. V trimming: 10 bases; J trimming: 2 bases; junction bases outside the gene matches: 9. CDR1 is SEHNR, CDR2 FQNEAQ, per germline (reference sequence). This CDR3 contains 16 residues. This CDR3 reads CATSTGLAGPTDTQYF. The CDR3 bases are TGTGCCACCTCGACGGGACTAGCGGGACCCACAGATACGCAGTATTTT.